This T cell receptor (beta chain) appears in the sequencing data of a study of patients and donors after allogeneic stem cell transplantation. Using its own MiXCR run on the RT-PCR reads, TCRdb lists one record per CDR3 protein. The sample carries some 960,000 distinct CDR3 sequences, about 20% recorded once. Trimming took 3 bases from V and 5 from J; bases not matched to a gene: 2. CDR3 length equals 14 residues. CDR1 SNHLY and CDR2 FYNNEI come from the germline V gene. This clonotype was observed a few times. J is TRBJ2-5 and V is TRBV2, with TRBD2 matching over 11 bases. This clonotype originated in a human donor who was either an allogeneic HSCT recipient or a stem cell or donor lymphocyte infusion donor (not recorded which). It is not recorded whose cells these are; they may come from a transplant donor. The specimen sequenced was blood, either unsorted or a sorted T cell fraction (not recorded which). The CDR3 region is CASSDGTSGETQYF. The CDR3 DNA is TGTGCCAGCAGTGACGGGACTAGCGGCGAGACCCAGTACTTC.